These T cell receptor beta chains were read from a single sample in a study of cytomegalovirus exposure and HLA in healthy donors. Clones were sequenced by immunoSEQ multiplex PCR, and TCRdb holds only the in-frame ones, with some missing. The repertoire holds 130,000 or so clones, around 80% seen once, with roughly 5.7% in the top ten. Sequencing was performed on PBMCs. The receptors come from a man aged 25-45 years in good health and CMV-seronegative. Both conserved end residues are part of each CDR3. Fields, in order: clone size, D gene, V gene, J gene, CDR3 DNA, CDR3 protein. The D gene is left open where the match is weak. Size values are once, few and many counts, or a class for expanded clones, and some rows have none.

once	TRBD1	TRBV28	TRBJ1-1	TGTGCCAGCAGTGAGGACAGGGGGCCGGTCACTGAAGCTTTCTTT	CASSEDRGPVTEAFF
once	TRBD1	TRBV20-1	TRBJ1-1	TGCAGTGCGGGACAGGGAACTGAAGCTTTCTTT	CSAGQGTEAFF
.	TRBD2	TRBV7-2	TRBJ2-5	TGTGCCAGCATCCTTAGCGGGGGGGCCGGGGAGACCCAGTACTTC	CASILSGGAGETQYF
.	.	TRBV6-5	TRBJ2-7	TGTGCCAGCAGCGAGACAGCCTCCTACGAGCAGTACTTC	CASSETASYEQYF
.	TRBD2	TRBV7-9	TRBJ2-1	TGTGCCAGCAGCTTTGTGGGGCGGGAGGACAATGAGCAGTTCTTC	CASSFVGREDNEQFF
.	TRBD1	TRBV6-1	TRBJ1-1	TGTGCCAGCAGTGTATCGGGACAGGGGGCGGAGAGGGCTGAAGCTTTCTTT	CASSVSGQGAERAEAFF
.	TRBD1	TRBV28	TRBJ2-5	TGTGCCAGCAGATTTCCGCCGGGACAGGGGGGCCAAGAGACCCAGTACTTC	CASRFPPGQGGQETQYF
.	.	TRBV28	TRBJ2-5	TGTGCCAGCAGTTACTTACAGGGCGGCCAAGAGACCCAGTACTTC	CASSYLQGGQETQYF
.	TRBD1	TRBV5-1	TRBJ1-3	TGCGCCAGCAGCAATACAGGGGATGGAAACACCATATATTTT	CASSNTGDGNTIYF
few	.	TRBV7-2	TRBJ1-2	TGTGCCAGCAGCTTGCGGAGTGAAAAACGCTATGGCTACACCTTC	CASSLRSEKRYGYTF
.	TRBD1	TRBV5-4	TRBJ2-6	TGTGCCAGCAGCAGATGGACAGGGTTGATTGGGGCCAACGTCCTGACTTTC	CASSRWTGLIGANVLTF
once	.	TRBV4-1	TRBJ1-2	TGCGCCAGCAGCCAGACTCGGCGGTACGTTAACTATGGCTACACCTTC	CASSQTRRYVNYGYTF
.	TRBD1	TRBV9	TRBJ2-1	TGTGCCAGCAGCGGACAGGGTGCCCTCAATGAGCAGTTCTTC	CASSGQGALNEQFF
.	.	TRBV7-2	TRBJ1-6	TGTGCCAGCAGCTTCAGGGGAAACTATAATTCACCCCTCCACTTT	CASSFRGNYNSPLHF
.	TRBD1	TRBV6-1	TRBJ1-1	TGTGCCAGCAGTGGCCCCGGACAGGGGGCTGGCACTGAAGCTTTCTTT	CASSGPGQGAGTEAFF
.	TRBD2	TRBV7-7	TRBJ2-5	TGTGCTAGCAGCCCCGGGACTAGCTACGTGACCCAGTACTTC	CASSPGTSYVTQYF
.	TRBD2	TRBV4-2	TRBJ2-7	TGTGCCAGCAGCCAAGGAACTAGCGGGGAGTACGAGCAGTACTTC	CASSQGTSGEYEQYF
few	.	TRBV4-2	TRBJ2-5	TGTGCCAGCAGCCAAGCTCGGGGGTTTAGCGAAGAGACCCAGTACTTC	CASSQARGFSEETQYF
few	.	TRBV7-2	TRBJ1-5	TGTGCCAGCAGCTTCCCCGGGTCCCTAGGGCCCCAGCATTTT	CASSFPGSLGPQHF
.	.	TRBV5-8	TRBJ2-5	TGTGCCAGCAGCTTTCCTGTCCAAGAGACCCAGTACTTC	CASSFPVQETQYF
.	TRBD1	TRBV28	TRBJ1-1	TGTGCCAGCAGAGGTGGGGACAGCATGAACACTGAAGCTTTCTTT	CASRGGDSMNTEAFF
.	.	TRBV9	TRBJ2-5	TGTGCCAGCAGCGTATCAGGAGTCGGGAAGACCCAGTACTTC	CASSVSGVGKTQYF
.	TRBD1	TRBV5-8	TRBJ2-3	TGTGCCAGCAGCTTCCCAGGGACAGGGTATACAGATACGCAGTATTTT	CASSFPGTGYTDTQYF
.	.	TRBV28	TRBJ1-5	TGTGCTTGGGGGGAAGGAATGCCCCAGCATTTT	CAWGEGMPQHF
.	TRBD2	TRBV19	TRBJ2-1	TGTGCCAGTAGTACACTAGCGGGGGGTCAAATAGAGCAGTTCTTC	CASSTLAGGQIEQFF
.	.	TRBV30	TRBJ1-1	TGTGCCTGGGCCCCTGCGCTGCCCATTAACACTGAAGCTTTCTTT	CAWAPALPINTEAFF
.	TRBD1	TRBV28	TRBJ2-3	TGTGCCAGCAGAGGACAGGGGGGAGATACGCAGTATTTT	CASRGQGGDTQYF
.	TRBD1	TRBV6-5	TRBJ2-5	TGTGCCAGCGGGACAGTCCAAGAGACCCAGTACTTC	CASGTVQETQYF
.	TRBD1	TRBV6-6	TRBJ2-2	TGTGCCAGCAGTTGGGACAGAAGGAACACCGGGGAGCTGTTTTTT	CASSWDRRNTGELFF
.	TRBD1	TRBV4-3	TRBJ2-7	TGCGCCAGCAGCCAAGATTGGACAGGGTCCTACGAGCAGTACTTC	CASSQDWTGSYEQYF
few	TRBD1	TRBV4-3	TRBJ1-3	TGCGCCAGCAGCCATGCGACAGGGGTCGATGGAAACACCATATATTTT	CASSHATGVDGNTIYF
.	.	TRBV19	TRBJ2-6	TGTGCCAGTAGTATAGCCAGGTCTGGGGCCAACGTCCTGACTTTC	CASSIARSGANVLTF
.	.	TRBV4-2	TRBJ1-4	TGTGCCAGCAGCCCCACGGCAGGGTCAACTAATGAAAAACTGTTTTTT	CASSPTAGSTNEKLFF
.	.	TRBV4-1	TRBJ1-2	TGCGCCAGCAGCCTCGGGGAATACTATGGCTACACCTTC	CASSLGEYYGYTF
.	TRBD1	TRBV5-1	TRBJ1-1	TGCGCCAGCAGCCAGGGGGCTCTATTTGGCACTGAAGCTTTCTTT	CASSQGALFGTEAFF
.	.	TRBV9	TRBJ2-1	TGTGCCAGCAGCGTAGGGTCAGGGTACAATGAGCAGTTCTTC	CASSVGSGYNEQFF
.	TRBD2	TRBV5-4	TRBJ2-1	TGTGCCAGCAGCTTGGGACTAGCGGACTACAATGAGCAGTTCTTC	CASSLGLADYNEQFF
few	.	TRBV18	TRBJ2-1	TGTGCCAGCTCACCACGTTCGGCCAGTAATCGAGGTGAGCAGTTCTTC	CASSPRSASNRGEQFF
.	.	TRBV29-1	TRBJ1-1	TGCAGCGTTGCGGATTTGGACAAGAACACTGAAGCTTTCTTT	CSVADLDKNTEAFF
.	TRBD1	TRBV5-1	TRBJ1-1	TGCGCCAGCAGCTTCATGGAGGGACAGCTTAACACTGAAGCTTTCTTT	CASSFMEGQLNTEAFF
.	TRBD1	TRBV2	TRBJ1-2	TGTGCCAGCAGGACGACAGGGGGTTTCTATGGCTACACCTTC	CASRTTGGFYGYTF
.	.	TRBV10-1	TRBJ1-1	TGCGCCAGCAGGAGGACAGTAAACACTGAAGCTTTCTTT	CASRRTVNTEAFF
.	.	TRBV28	TRBJ2-7	TGTGCCAGCAGTTCATCTACGGAGTCCTACGAGCAGTACTTC	CASSSSTESYEQYF
once	TRBD1	TRBV30	TRBJ2-7	TGTGCCTGGAGTGTAGAACAGGGGGTGTACGAGCAGTACTTC	CAWSVEQGVYEQYF
few	.	TRBV10-3	TRBJ1-4	TGTGCCACTCAGGGGAATGAAAAACTGTTTTTT	CATQGNEKLFF
.	TRBD2	TRBV6-6	TRBJ2-5	TGTGCCAGCAGTTACGGGCTAGCGGGAGATGAGACCCAGTACTTC	CASSYGLAGDETQYF
.	TRBD2	TRBV5-4	TRBJ2-1	TGTGCCAGCAGCTTTATTAGCGGGGCGACGAATGAGCAGTTCTTC	CASSFISGATNEQFF
few	.	TRBV28	TRBJ2-7	TGTGCCAGCAGGACTAGAGGTATTTGGGAGCAGTACTTC	CASRTRGIWEQYF
few	.	TRBV27	TRBJ1-5	TGTGCCAGCAGTTTCCAGGCTTATGGCAATCAGCCCCAGCATTTT	CASSFQAYGNQPQHF
few	TRBD1	TRBV6-5	TRBJ2-7	TGTGCCAGCAGTTACTCGGCAGGGGGTATTGTCGAGCAGTACTTC	CASSYSAGGIVEQYF
.	.	TRBV15	TRBJ2-2	TGTGCCACCACCCCCGGGGCCGGGGAGCTGTTTTTT	CATTPGAGELFF
.	.	TRBV6-5	TRBJ2-7	TGTGCCAGCAGTTATGCGTCGGTTCCCCCCTACGAGCAGTACTTC	CASSYASVPPYEQYF
.	.	TRBV6-5	TRBJ1-1	TGTGCCAGCAGTTTCCGGGAGACCGATGAAGCTTTCTTT	CASSFRETDEAFF
once	TRBD1	TRBV15	TRBJ1-1	TGTGCCACCAGCAGAGACAGGGGGTCCACTGAAGCTTTCTTT	CATSRDRGSTEAFF